The source of this T cell receptor beta chain is a study of cytomegalovirus exposure and HLA in healthy donors. Germline V lookup: CDR1 MNHEY, CDR2 SVGAGI. The germline V and J ends were trimmed by 6 bases and 4 bases, with 7 bases remaining between them. The CDR3 length is 12 residues. With respect to this clone: Its matching antigen is unknown.

Researchers ran the PCR with 60 Vbeta and 13 Jbeta primers. Clones were read by immunoSEQ multiplex PCR, and TCRdb kept only the in-frame ones, dropping some. The data contain roughly 120,000 clones, approximately 82% of them singletons. The study's findings and limits: Sequencing had likely introduced a cluster of highly shared sequence variants as an artifact.

The chain links TRBV6-5 to TRBJ2-1, with D tentatively TRBD1 (5 bases). This receptor was identified in a young man in good health and CMV-seropositive. The sample taken for sequencing was PBMCs. The CDR3 protein is CASRTAYNEQFF. In DNA form, the CDR3 reads TGTGCCAGCAGGACAGCTTACAATGAGCAGTTCTTC.